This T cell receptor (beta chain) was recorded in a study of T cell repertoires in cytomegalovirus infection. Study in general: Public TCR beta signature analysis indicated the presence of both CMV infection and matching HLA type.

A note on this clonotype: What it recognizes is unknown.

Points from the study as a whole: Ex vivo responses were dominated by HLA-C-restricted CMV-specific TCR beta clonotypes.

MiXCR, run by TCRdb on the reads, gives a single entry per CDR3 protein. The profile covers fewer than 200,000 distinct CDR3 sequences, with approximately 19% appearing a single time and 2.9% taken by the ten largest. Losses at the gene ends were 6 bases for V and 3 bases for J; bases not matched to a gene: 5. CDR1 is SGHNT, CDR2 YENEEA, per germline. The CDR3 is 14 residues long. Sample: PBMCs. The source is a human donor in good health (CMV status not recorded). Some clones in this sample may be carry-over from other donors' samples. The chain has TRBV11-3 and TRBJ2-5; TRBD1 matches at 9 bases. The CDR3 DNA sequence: TGTGCCAGCAGGTCCACAGGGGGCAAAGAGACCCAGTACTTC. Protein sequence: CASRSTGGKETQYF.